Included here is one T cell receptor (beta chain) sequence, with context. Participant-reported clinical history was the basis for cohort assignment. These data belong to a study of blood T cell repertoires in COVID-19. Overall study context: Collection of acute and convalescent COVID-19 samples took place in the United States, Italy and Spain. Sample material is recorded as cDNA or gDNA derived from T cells, B-cell-depleted T cells, or PBMCs.

J lost 7 bases, V lost 7 bases, and 10 bases had no gene match. There are 14 residues in the CDR3. The germline CDR1 and CDR2 sequences are MDHEN and SYDVKM. In the original analysis: By means of reference gene primer amplification, nucleated cell counts were estimated. The repertoire was sequenced with immunoSEQ multiplex PCR; TCRdb's copy has only in-frame clones and lacks some. That table gives V, J and clone size, and the DNA gave D and trimming. The sample has approximately 470,000 clones; around 87% are singletons. The V and J genes are TRBV28 and TRBJ2-7; 10 nucleotides align to TRBD1. Source material: PBMCs or T cells enriched from blood (not recorded which). The sequence derives from a woman between 18 and 29 years old who had recovered from COVID-19. CDR3 amino acids: CASTPDRGQGEQYF. The CDR3 region has the DNA TGTGCCAGCACTCCAGACAGGGGGCAAGGGGAGCAGTACTTC.